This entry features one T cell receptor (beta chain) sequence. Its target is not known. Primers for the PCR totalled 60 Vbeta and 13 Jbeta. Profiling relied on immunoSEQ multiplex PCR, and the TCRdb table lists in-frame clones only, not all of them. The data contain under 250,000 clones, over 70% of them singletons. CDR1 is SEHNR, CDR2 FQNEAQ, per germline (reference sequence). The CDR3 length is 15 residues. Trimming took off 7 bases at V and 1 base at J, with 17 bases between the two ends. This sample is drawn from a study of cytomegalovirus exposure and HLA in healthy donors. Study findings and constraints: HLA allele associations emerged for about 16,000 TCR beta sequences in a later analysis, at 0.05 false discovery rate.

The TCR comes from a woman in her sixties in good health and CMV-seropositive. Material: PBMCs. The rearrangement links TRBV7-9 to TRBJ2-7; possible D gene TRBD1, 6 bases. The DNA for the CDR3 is TGTGCCAGCACCATGCGACAGGCGCAATCCTACGAGCAGTACTTC. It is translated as CASTMRQAQSYEQYF.